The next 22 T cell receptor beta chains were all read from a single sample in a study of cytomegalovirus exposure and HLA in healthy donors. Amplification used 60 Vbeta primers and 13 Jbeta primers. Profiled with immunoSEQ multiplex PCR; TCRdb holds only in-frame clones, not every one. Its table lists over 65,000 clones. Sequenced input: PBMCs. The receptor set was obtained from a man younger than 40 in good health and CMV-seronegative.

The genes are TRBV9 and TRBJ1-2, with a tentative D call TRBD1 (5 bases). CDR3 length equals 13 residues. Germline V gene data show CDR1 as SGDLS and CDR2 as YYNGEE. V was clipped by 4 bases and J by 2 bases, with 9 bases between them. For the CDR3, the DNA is TGTGCCAGCAGCTCGACAGCGAACTATGGCTACACCTTC. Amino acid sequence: CASSSTANYGYTF.

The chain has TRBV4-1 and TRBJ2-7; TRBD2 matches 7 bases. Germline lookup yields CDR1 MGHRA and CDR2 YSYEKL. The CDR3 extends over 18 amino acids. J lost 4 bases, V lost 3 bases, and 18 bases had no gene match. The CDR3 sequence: CASSHLRASGLMKYEQYF. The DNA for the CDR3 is TGCGCCAGCAGCCACCTCCGGGCTAGCGGTCTTATGAAGTACGAGCAGTACTTC.

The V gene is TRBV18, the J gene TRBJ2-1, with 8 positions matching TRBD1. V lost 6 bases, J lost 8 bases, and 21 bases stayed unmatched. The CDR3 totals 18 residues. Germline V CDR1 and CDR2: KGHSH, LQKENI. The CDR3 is CASSTLTGSGGLRYEQFF. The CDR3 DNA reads TGTGCCAGCTCTACTCTGACTGGCTCAGGGGGCCTTCGGTATGAGCAGTTCTTC.

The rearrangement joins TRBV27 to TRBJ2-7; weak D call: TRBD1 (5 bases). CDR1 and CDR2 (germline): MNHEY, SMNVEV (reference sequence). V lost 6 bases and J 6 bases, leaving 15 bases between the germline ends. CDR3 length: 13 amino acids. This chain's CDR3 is CASSHQGRGEQYF. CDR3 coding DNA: TGTGCCAGCAGCCACCAGGGCCGCGGCGAGCAGTACTTC.

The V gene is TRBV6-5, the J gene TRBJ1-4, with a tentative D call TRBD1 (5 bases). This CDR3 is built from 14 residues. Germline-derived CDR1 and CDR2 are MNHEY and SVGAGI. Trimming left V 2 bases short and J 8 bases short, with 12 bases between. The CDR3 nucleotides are TGTGCCAGCAGTTACGGCCCAGGGAAGGAAAAACTGTTTTTT. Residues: CASSYGPGKEKLFF.

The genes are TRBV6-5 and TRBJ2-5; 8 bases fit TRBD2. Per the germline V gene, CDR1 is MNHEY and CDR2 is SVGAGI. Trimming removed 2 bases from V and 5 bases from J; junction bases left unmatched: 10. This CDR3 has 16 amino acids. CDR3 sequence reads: CASSYPRDSGEETQYF. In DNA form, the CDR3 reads TGTGCCAGCAGTTACCCCCGGGATAGCGGGGAGGAGACCCAGTACTTC.

The CDR3 DNA follows: TGTGCCTGGAGTCGGGGGGCTAGCCCGGCTACAGATACGCAGTATTTT. Its protein is CAWSRGASPATDTQYF. The chain recombines TRBV30 with TRBJ2-3, with a tentative D call TRBD2 (7 bases). The CDR3 runs 16 residues. V lost 2 bases and J 3 bases, leaving 18 bases between the germline ends. CDR1 and CDR2 (germline): GTSNPN, SVGIG (reference sequence).

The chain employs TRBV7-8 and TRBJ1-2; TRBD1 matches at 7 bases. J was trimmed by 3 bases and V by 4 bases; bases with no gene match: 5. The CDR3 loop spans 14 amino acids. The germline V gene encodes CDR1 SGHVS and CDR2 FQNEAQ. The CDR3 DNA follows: TGTGCCAGCAGCTCCCGGACAGGCTACTATGGCTACACCTTC. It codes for CASSSRTGYYGYTF.

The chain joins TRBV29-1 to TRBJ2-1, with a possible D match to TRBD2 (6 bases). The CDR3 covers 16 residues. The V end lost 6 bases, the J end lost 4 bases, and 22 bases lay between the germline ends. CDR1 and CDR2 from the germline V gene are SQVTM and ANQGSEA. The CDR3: CSVSDLRETLYNEQFF. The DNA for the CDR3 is TGCAGCGTATCCGACCTTCGGGAGACCCTTTACAATGAGCAGTTCTTC.

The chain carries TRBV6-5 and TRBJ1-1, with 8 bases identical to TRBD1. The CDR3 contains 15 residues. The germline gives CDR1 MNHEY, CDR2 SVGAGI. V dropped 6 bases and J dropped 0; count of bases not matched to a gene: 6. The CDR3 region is CASSRDRYLNTEAFF. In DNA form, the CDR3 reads TGTGCCAGCAGCCGGGACAGGTACCTGAACACTGAAGCTTTCTTT.

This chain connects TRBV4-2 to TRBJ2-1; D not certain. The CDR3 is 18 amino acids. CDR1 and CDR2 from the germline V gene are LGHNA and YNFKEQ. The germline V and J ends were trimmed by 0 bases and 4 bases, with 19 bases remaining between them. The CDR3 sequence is CASSQDPPSISLYNEQFF. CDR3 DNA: TGTGCCAGCAGCCAAGACCCCCCTTCCATAAGCCTGTACAATGAGCAGTTCTTC.

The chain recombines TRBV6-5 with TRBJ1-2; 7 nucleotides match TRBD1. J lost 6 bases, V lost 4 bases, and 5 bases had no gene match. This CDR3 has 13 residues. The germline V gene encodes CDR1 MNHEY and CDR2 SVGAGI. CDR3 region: CASSFTTGHGYTF. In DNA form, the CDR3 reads TGTGCCAGCAGTTTCACGACAGGGCATGGCTACACCTTC.

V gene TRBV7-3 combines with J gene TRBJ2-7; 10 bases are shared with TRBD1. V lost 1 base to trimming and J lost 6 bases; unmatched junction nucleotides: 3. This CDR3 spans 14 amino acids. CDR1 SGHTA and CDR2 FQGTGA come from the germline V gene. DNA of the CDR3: TGTGCCAGCAGCTTAAGACAGGGGGCTTCCGAGCAGTACTTC. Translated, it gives CASSLRQGASEQYF.

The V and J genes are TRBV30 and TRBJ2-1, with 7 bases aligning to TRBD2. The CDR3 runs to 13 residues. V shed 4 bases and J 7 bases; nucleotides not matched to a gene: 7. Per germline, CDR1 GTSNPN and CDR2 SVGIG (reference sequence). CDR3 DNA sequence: TGTGCCTGGAATTATGCGGGGGAGAATGAGCAGTTCTTC. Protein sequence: CAWNYAGENEQFF. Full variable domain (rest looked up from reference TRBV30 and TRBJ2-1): SQTIHQWPATLVQPVGSPLSLECTVEGTSNPNLYWYRQAAGRGLQLLFYSVGIGQISSEVPQNLSASRPQDRQFILSSKKLLLSDSGFYLCAWNYAGENEQFFGPGTRLTVL.

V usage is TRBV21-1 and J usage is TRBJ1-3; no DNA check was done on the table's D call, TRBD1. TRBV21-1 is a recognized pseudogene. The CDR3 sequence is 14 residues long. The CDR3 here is CASGQPNSGNTIYF. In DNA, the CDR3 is TGTGCCAGTGGACAGCCTAACTCTGGAAACACCATATATTTT.

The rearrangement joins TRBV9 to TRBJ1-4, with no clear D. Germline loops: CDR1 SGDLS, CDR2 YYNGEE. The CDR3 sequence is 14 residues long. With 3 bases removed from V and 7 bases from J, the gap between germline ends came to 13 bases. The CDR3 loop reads CASSGNQEGEKLFF. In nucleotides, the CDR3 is TGTGCCAGCAGCGGTAATCAGGAAGGTGAAAAACTGTTTTTT.

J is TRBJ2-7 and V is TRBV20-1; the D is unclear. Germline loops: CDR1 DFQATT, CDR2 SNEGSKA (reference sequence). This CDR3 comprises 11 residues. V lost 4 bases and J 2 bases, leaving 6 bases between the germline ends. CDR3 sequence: CSAKSPYEQYF. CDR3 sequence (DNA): TGCAGTGCTAAGAGCCCCTACGAGCAGTACTTC.

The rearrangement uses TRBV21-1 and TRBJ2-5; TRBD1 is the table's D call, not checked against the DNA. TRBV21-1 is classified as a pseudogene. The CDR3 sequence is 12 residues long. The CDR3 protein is CGWTADQETQYF. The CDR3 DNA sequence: TGTGGTTGGACAGCGGACCAAGAGACCCAGTACTTC.

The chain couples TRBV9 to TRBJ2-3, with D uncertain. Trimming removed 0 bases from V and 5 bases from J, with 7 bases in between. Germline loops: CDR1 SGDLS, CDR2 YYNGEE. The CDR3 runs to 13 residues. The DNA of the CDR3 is TGTGCCAGCAGCGTAGTAGTAGAAGATACGCAGTATTTT. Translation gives CASSVVVEDTQYF.

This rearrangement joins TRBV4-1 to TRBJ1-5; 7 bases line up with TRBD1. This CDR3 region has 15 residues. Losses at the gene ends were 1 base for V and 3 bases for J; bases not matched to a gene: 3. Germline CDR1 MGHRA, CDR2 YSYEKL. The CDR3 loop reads CASSQVGQLNQPQHF. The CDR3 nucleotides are TGCGCCAGCAGCCAAGTGGGACAGCTCAATCAGCCCCAGCATTTT.

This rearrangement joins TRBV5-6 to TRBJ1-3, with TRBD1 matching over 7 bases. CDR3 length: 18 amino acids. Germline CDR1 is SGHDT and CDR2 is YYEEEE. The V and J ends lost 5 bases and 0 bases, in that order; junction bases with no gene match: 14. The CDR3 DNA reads TGTGCCAGCAGGAGATCAGGGCAGGGGGGAAACTCTGGAAACACCATATATTTT. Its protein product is CASRRSGQGGNSGNTIYF.

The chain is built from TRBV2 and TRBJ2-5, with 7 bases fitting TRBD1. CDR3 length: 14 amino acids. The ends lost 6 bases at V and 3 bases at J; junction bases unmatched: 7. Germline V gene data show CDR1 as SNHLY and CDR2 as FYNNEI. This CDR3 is CASRTLGTEETQYF. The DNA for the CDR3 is TGTGCCAGCAGAACACTCGGGACAGAAGAGACCCAGTACTTC.